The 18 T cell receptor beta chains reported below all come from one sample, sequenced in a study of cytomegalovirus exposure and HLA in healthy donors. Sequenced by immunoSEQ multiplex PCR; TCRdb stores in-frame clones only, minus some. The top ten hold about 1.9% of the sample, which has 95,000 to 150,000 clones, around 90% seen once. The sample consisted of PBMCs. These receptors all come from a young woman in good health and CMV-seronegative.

DNA for the CDR3: TGTGCCAGTAGTAGGGGACAGGGGACGAGCAATCAGCCCCAGCATTTT. It translates to CASSRGQGTSNQPQHF. The chain uses TRBV19 and TRBJ1-5; TRBD1 matches at 10 bases. With 4 bases clipped from V and 1 base from J, the junction kept 4 bases outside the gene matches. This CDR3 is 16 amino acids long. The germline V gene has CDR1 LNHDA and CDR2 SQIVND (reference sequence).

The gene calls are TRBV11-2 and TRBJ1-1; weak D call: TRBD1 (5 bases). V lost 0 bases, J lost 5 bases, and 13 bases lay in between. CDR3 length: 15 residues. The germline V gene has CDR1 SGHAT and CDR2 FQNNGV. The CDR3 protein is CASSLEGRVQTEAFF. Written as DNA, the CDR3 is TGTGCCAGCAGCTTAGAAGGCAGGGTGCAAACTGAAGCTTTCTTT.

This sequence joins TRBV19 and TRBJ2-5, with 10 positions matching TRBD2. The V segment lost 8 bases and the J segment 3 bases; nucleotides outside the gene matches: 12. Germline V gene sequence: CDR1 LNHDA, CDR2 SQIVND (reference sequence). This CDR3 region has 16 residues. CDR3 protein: CASAMGGTSVKETQYF. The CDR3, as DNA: TGTGCCAGTGCGATGGGGGGGACTAGCGTGAAAGAGACCCAGTACTTC. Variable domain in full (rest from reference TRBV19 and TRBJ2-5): DGGITQSPKYLFRKEGQNVTLSCEQNLNHDAMYWYRQDPGQGLRLIYYSQIVNDFQKGDIAEGYSVSREKKESFPLTVTSAQKNPTAFYLCASAMGGTSVKETQYFGPGTRLLVL.

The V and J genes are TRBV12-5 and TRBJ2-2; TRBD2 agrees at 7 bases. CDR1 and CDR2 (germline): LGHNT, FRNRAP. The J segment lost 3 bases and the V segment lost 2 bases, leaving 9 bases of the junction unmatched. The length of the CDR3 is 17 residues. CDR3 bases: TGTGCTAGTGGTTTGACCATCCAGCGGGAAGACACCGGGGAGCTGTTTTTT. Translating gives CASGLTIQREDTGELFF. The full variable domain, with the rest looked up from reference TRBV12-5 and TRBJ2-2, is DARVTQTPRHKVTEMGQEVTMRCQPILGHNTVFWYRQTMMQGLELLAYFRNRAPLDDSGMPKDRFSAEMPDATLATLKIQPSEPRDSAVYFCASGLTIQREDTGELFFGEGSRLTVL.

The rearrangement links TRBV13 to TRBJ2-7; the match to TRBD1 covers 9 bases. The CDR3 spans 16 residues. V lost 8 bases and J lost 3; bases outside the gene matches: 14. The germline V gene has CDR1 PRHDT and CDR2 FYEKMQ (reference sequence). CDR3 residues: CASPFWRGQGIYEQYF. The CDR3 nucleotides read TGTGCCAGCCCTTTCTGGCGGGGACAGGGAATCTACGAGCAGTACTTC.

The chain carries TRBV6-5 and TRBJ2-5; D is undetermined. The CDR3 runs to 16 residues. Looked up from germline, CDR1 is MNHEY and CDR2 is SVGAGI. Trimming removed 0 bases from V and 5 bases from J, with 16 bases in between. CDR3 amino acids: CASSYSSTAQRETQYF. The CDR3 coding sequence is TGTGCCAGCAGTTACTCCTCGACGGCCCAGAGGGAGACCCAGTACTTC.

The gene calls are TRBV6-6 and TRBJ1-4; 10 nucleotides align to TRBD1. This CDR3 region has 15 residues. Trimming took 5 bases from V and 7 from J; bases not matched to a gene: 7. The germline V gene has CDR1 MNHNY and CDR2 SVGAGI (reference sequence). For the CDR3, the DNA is TGTGCCAGCAGTAAAACCGGGACAGGGGTTGAAAAACTGTTTTTT. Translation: CASSKTGTGVEKLFF.

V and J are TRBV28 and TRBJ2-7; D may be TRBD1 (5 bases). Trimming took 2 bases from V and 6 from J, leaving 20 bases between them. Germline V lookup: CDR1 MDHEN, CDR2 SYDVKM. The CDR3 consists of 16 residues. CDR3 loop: CASSLESQGPFREQYF. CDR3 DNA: TGTGCCAGCAGTTTAGAGTCTCAGGGCCCATTCCGCGAGCAGTACTTC.

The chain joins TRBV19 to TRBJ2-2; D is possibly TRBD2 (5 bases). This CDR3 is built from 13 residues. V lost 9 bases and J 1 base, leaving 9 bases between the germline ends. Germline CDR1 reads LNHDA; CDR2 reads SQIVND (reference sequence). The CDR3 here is CASRTVNTGELFF. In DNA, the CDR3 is TGTGCCAGCCGGACTGTGAACACCGGGGAGCTGTTTTTT.

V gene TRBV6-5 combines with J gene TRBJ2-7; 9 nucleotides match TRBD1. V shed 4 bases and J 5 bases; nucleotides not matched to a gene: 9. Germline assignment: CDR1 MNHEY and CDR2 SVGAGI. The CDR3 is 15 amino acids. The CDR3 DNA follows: TGTGCCAGCAGTTTATGGGGACAGGGATTCAACGAGCAGTACTTC. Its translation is CASSLWGQGFNEQYF.

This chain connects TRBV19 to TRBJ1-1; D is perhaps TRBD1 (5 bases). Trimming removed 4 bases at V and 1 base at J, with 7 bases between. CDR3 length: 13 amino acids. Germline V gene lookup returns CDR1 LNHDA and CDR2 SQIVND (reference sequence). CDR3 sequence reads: CASSTTGNTEAFF. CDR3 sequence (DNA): TGTGCCAGTAGTACTACAGGGAACACTGAAGCTTTCTTT.

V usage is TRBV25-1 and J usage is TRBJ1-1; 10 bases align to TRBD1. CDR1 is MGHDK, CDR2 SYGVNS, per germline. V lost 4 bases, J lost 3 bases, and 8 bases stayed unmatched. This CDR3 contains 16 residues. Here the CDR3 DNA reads TGTGCCAGCAGTGCGACGGGACAGGGGACGTACACTGAAGCTTTCTTT. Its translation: CASSATGQGTYTEAFF.

CDR3 residues: CASSLALNTEAFF. For the CDR3, the DNA is TGTGCCAGCAGTTTGGCCCTGAACACTGAAGCTTTCTTT. The chain links TRBV28 to TRBJ1-1; D remains unclear. The length of the CDR3 is 13 residues. V lost 3 bases and J 0 bases, leaving 5 bases between the germline ends. From germline, CDR1 is MDHEN and CDR2 SYDVKM.

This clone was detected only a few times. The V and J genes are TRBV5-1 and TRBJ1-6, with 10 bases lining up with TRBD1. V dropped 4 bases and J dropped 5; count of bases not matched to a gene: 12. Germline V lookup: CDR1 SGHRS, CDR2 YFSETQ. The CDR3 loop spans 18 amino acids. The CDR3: CASSIGDRGIADNSPLHF. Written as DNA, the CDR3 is TGCGCCAGCAGCATAGGGGACAGGGGAATCGCCGATAATTCACCCCTCCACTTT.

CDR3 DNA sequence: TGTGCCAGCAAATCGGGGTCTCACAGGGTTGGGGAGCAGTTCTTC. Translation: CASKSGSHRVGEQFF. V is TRBV7-2 and J is TRBJ2-1, with D possibly matching TRBD1 (6 bases). CDR1 is SGHTA and CDR2 is FQGNSA in the germline V gene. CDR3 size: 15 residues. Trimming stripped 7 bases from V and 10 bases from J, with 23 bases between.

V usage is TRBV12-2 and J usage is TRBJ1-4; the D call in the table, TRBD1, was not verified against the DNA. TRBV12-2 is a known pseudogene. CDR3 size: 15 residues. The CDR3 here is CASRLKTGPNEKLFF. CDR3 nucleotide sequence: TGTGCAAGTCGCTTGAAGACAGGGCCTAATGAAAAACTGTTTTTT.

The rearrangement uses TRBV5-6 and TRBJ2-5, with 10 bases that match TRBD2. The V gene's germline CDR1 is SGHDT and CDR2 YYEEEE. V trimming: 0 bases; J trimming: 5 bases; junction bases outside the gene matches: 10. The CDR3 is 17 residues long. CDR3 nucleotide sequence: TGTGCCAGCAGCTTGGCCCTCCCTAGCGGGGGTCCGGAGACCCAGTACTTC. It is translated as CASSLALPSGGPETQYF.

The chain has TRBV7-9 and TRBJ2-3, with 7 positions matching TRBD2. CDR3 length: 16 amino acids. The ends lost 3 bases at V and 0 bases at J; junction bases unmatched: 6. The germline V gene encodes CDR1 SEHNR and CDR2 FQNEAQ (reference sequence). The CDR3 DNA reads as TGTGCCAGCAGCTTGACCGGGACTACCAGCACAGATACGCAGTATTTT. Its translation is CASSLTGTTSTDTQYF.